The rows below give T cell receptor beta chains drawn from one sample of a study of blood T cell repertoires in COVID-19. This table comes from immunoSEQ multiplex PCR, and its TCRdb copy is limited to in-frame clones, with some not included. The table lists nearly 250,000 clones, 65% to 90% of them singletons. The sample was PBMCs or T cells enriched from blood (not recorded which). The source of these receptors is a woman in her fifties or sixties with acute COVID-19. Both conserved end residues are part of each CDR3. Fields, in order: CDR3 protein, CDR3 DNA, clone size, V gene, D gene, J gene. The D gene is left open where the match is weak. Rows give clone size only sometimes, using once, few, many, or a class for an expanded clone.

CASSYAGPGRNPEAFF TGTGCCAGCAGTTACGCCGGCCCGGGGAGAAACCCTGAAGCTTTCTTT - TRBV6-2/TRBV6-3 - TRBJ1-1
CASSEGAYGYTF TGTGCCAGCAGTGAGGGAGCCTATGGCTACACCTTC - TRBV25-1 - TRBJ1-2
CASSQEGGVDYNSPLHF TGCGCCAGCAGCCAAGAAGGAGGGGTTGATTATAATTCACCCCTCCACTTT - TRBV4-3 - TRBJ1-6
CASSQELAGKDTQYF TGTGCCAGCAGCCAAGAACTAGCGGGGAAAGATACGCAGTATTTT - TRBV4-2 TRBD2 TRBJ2-3
CASTGITEAFF TGTGCCAGCACCGGGATCACTGAAGCTTTCTTT - TRBV6-5 - TRBJ1-1
CASRPTSSNTGELFF TGTGCCAGCAGACCAACTAGCTCTAACACCGGGGAGCTGTTTTTT - TRBV7-3 - TRBJ2-2
CASRLAEDYEQYF TGTGCCAGCAGACTAGCGGAAGACTACGAGCAGTACTTC - TRBV7-2 TRBD2 TRBJ2-7
CASTMNTEAFF TGTGCCAGCACCATGAACACTGAAGCTTTCTTT - TRBV25-1 - TRBJ1-1
CASSLVAGAYEQYF TGTGCCAGCAGCTTGGTTGCAGGGGCCTACGAGCAGTACTTC once TRBV7-9 - TRBJ2-7
CASSSWTASNEKLFF TGTGCCAGCAGCTCCTGGACAGCAAGTAATGAAAAACTGTTTTTT - TRBV11-2 - TRBJ1-4
CASSPMGQQNNEQFF TGTGCCAGCTCACCAATGGGACAGCAGAACAATGAGCAGTTCTTC - TRBV18 TRBD1 TRBJ2-1
CASSYRSTEAFF TGTGCCAGCAGTTACCGTTCTACTGAAGCTTTCTTT - TRBV6-2/TRBV6-3 - TRBJ1-1
CASSPTGNNYGYTF TGTGCCAGCTCACCAACAGGGAACAACTATGGCTACACCTTC - TRBV18 - TRBJ1-2
CASSVTPGGMEQFF TGTGCCAGCAGCGTCACGCCTGGAGGCATGGAGCAGTTCTTC once TRBV9 - TRBJ2-1
CASSPRLAGEDTQYF TGTGCCAGCAGCCCCCGACTAGCGGGGGAGGATACGCAGTATTTT - TRBV9 TRBD2 TRBJ2-3
CASSQDRVQHLYGYTF TGCGCCAGCAGCCAAGACCGGGTGCAACACCTCTATGGCTACACCTTC - TRBV4-1 - TRBJ1-2
CASSYGQGDQPQHF TGTGCCAGCAGCTACGGACAGGGGGATCAGCCCCAGCATTTT - TRBV5-6 TRBD1 TRBJ1-5
CASSLTTGNTIYF TGTGCCAGCAGCTTAACAACTGGAAACACCATATATTTT - TRBV7-2 - TRBJ1-3
CASSLPDGGRGEQYF TGTGCCAGCAGTTTGCCCGACGGAGGACGGGGCGAGCAGTACTTC - TRBV27 - TRBJ2-7
CASSSGVAGGSETQYF TGTGCCAGCAGCTCAGGGGTAGCGGGGGGAAGTGAGACCCAGTACTTC - TRBV5-4 TRBD2 TRBJ2-5
CASSSPHSATNEKLFF TGTGCCAGCAGCTCCCCTCACAGTGCAACTAATGAAAAACTGTTTTTT - TRBV28 - TRBJ1-4